This is a list of T cell receptor beta chains from one sample in a study of CD8 T cells in Susac syndrome. TCRdb re-derived calls from the immunoSEQ multiplex PCR reads in MiXCR, one entry per CDR3 protein. The profile shows 400,000 or so distinct CDR3 sequences, 75% to 90% of them singletons. Sequences were obtained from CD8+ T cells from PBMCs. Receptors were obtained from a human donor with multiple sclerosis. Each CDR3 is given with its conserved first and last residue. D genes are given only for firm matches. Rows give clone size only sometimes, using once, few, many, or a class for an expanded clone.

clone_size | j_call | d_call | v_call | cdr3_length | cdr3_nt | cdr3_aa
few | TRBJ2-7 | NA | TRBV12-3/TRBV12-4 | 14 | TGTGCCAGCAGTTTACCAGGCGTTCTCACCGAGCAGTACTTC | CASSLPGVLTEQYF
NA | TRBJ1-4 | NA | TRBV2 | 16 | TGTGCCAGCAGTGATCCCAGGGAGCCAACTAATGAAAAACTGTTTTTT | CASSDPREPTNEKLFF
NA | TRBJ2-1 | TRBD2 | TRBV29-1 | 14 | TGCAGCGTTGCCCTTGTGACCAGCGGGGATGAGCAGTTCTTC | CSVALVTSGDEQFF
NA | TRBJ1-1 | NA | TRBV12-5 | 12 | TGTGCTAGTGGTTTGGACGCCGGTGAAGCTTTCTTT | CASGLDAGEAFF
NA | TRBJ1-5 | NA | TRBV28 | 13 | TGTGCCAGCAGTCCAAGGGATTATCAGCCCCAGCATTTT | CASSPRDYQPQHF
NA | TRBJ2-2 | NA | TRBV10-3 | 13 | TGTGCCATCACTACTGGTGACACCGGGGAGCTGTTTTTT | CAITTGDTGELFF
NA | TRBJ2-3 | NA | TRBV12-3/TRBV12-4 | 20 | TGTGCCAGCATTAAGCCCGGTGAGACGAAGATGGGGTTCGGCACAGATACGCAGTATTTT | CASIKPGETKMGFGTDTQYF
NA | TRBJ2-5 | NA | TRBV4-1 | 16 | TGCGCCAGCAGCCTCATAAGGACCCTCAGCAAAGAGACCCAGTACTTC | CASSLIRTLSKETQYF
NA | TRBJ2-7 | TRBD2 | TRBV12-3/TRBV12-4 | 15 | TGTGCCAGCAGAGGGACTAGCGGGAGGGGGTACGAGCAGTACTTC | CASRGTSGRGYEQYF
NA | TRBJ1-1 | TRBD1 | TRBV30 | 14 | TGTGCCTCAGGAGAGGGGGCGGTGAACACTGAAGCTTTCTTT | CASGEGAVNTEAFF
once | TRBJ1-1 | NA | TRBV29-1 | 13 | TGCAGCGTTGTGGACAGCTGGAACACTGAAGCTTTCTTT | CSVVDSWNTEAFF
NA | TRBJ2-5 | TRBD2 | TRBV7-9 | 15 | TGTGCCAGCAGCTCCGGGACTAGCGGCTGGGAGACCCAGTACTTC | CASSSGTSGWETQYF
NA | TRBJ2-1 | NA | TRBV2 | 17 | TGTGCCAGCTTTGGGGATCTAGCGTATAGCTCCTACAATGAGCAGTTCTTC | CASFGDLAYSSYNEQFF
NA | TRBJ1-4 | TRBD1 | TRBV19 | 13 | TGTGCCAGGGGCCAGGGGGATTGCGAAAAACTGTTTTTT | CARGQGDCEKLFF
NA | TRBJ1-1 | TRBD1 | TRBV6-6 | 14 | TGTGCCAGCAGGAAAGACAGGGCGAACACTGAAGCCTTCTTT | CASRKDRANTEAFF
NA | TRBJ2-3 | NA | TRBV28 | 15 | TGTGCCAGCAGTTCGCCCAGGGGGGGCGAGGATACGCAGTATTTT | CASSSPRGGEDTQYF
NA | TRBJ2-5 | NA | TRBV6-1 | 20 | TGTGCCAGCAGTGAAACCACTTCTTACAGGGCCCCGAGGTACCAAGAGACCCAGTACTTC | CASSETTSYRAPRYQETQYF
NA | TRBJ1-5 | TRBD1 | TRBV30 | 16 | TGTGCCTGGAGAGAGACCGGGACAGGGGCGCATCAGCCCCAGCATTTT | CAWRETGTGAHQPQHF
NA | TRBJ2-1 | TRBD1 | TRBV12-3/TRBV12-4 | 15 | TGTGCCAGCAGTTTTTCGGACAGGGGGTTAGGTGAGCAGTTCTTC | CASSFSDRGLGEQFF
NA | TRBJ2-7 | NA | TRBV20-1 | 15 | TGCAGTGCTAGAGATGGGCGAATTCTCGGCTACGAGCAGTACTTC | CSARDGRILGYEQYF
NA | TRBJ1-5 | NA | TRBV4-1 | 13 | TGCGCCAGCAGCCAAGATCAGGGGCAGCCCCAGCATTTT | CASSQDQGQPQHF
NA | TRBJ1-5 | NA | TRBV6-1 | 13 | TGTGCCAGCAGGGACGCAGGGGAACAGCCCCAGCATTTT | CASRDAGEQPQHF
NA | TRBJ2-5 | NA | TRBV27 | 11 | TGTGCCAGCAGTCGGGGTGGGACCCAGTACTTC | CASSRGGTQYF
few | TRBJ2-5 | TRBD1 | TRBV6-1 | 11 | TGTGCCGTGGACAGGGGGGAGACCCAGTACTTC | CAVDRGETQYF
NA | TRBJ1-2 | NA | TRBV29-1 | 13 | TGCAGCGCGCCACTCGGGGCTAACTATGGCTACACCTTC | CSAPLGANYGYTF
NA | TRBJ2-1 | TRBD2 | TRBV3-1 | 19 | TGTGCCAGCAGCCCCCTTCCAACCCAACTAGCGGGAAAAGGGAATGAGCAGTTCTTC | CASSPLPTQLAGKGNEQFF
NA | TRBJ2-7 | NA | TRBV3-1 | 15 | TGTGCCAGCAGCCAAGATCCCGGGGCCCGATACGAGCAGTACTTC | CASSQDPGARYEQYF
NA | TRBJ2-5 | TRBD1 | TRBV30 | 15 | TGTGCCTGGACCTGGGCAGGGGGCGGGATGGAGACCCAGTACTTC | CAWTWAGGGMETQYF
NA | TRBJ1-1 | NA | TRBV6-6 | 13 | TGTGCCAGCTGGTCGGGGGGGAACACTGAAGCTTTCTTT | CASWSGGNTEAFF
NA | TRBJ1-5 | NA | TRBV27 | 13 | TGTGCCAGCAGTTTTACTGGTTGGCAGCCCCAGCATTTT | CASSFTGWQPQHF